These T cell receptor beta chains were read from a single sample in a study of post-analysis software for immune sequencing data. TCRdb fed the PCR reads into MiXCR, producing one record per CDR3 protein. Found here are approximately 660,000 distinct CDR3 sequences, 55% to 60% of them singletons; the top ten hold approximately 10%. The sequenced material came from blood. These receptors were taken from a girl aged 2-15 years with multiple sclerosis. Each CDR3 is given with its conserved first and last residue. D genes are given only for firm matches. Rows may omit the clone size; those that give it use once, few, many or a size class.

abundance: -
j_gene: TRBJ2-1
v_gene: TRBV12-3/TRBV12-4
len: 16
d_gene: TRBD2
CDR3nt: TGTGCCAGCAGTCCTGACTGGGGCGGGAGGGTTAATGAGCAGTTCTTC
CDR3aa: CASSPDWGGRVNEQFF

abundance: -
j_gene: TRBJ2-3
v_gene: TRBV12-3/TRBV12-4
len: 13
d_gene: -
CDR3nt: TGTGCCAGCAGCTTAAGGTTCACAGATACGCAGTATTTT
CDR3aa: CASSLRFTDTQYF

abundance: -
j_gene: TRBJ2-7
v_gene: TRBV3-1
len: 14
d_gene: TRBD2
CDR3nt: TGTGCCAGCAGCCAAGCAGCGGGAGCCCACGAGCAGTACTTC
CDR3aa: CASSQAAGAHEQYF

abundance: -
j_gene: TRBJ2-7
v_gene: TRBV4-1
len: 16
d_gene: -
CDR3nt: TGCGCCAGCAGCCAGGGAAGGGGGATAAGGTCCTACGAGCAGTACTTC
CDR3aa: CASSQGRGIRSYEQYF

abundance: -
j_gene: TRBJ2-1
v_gene: TRBV6-5
len: 14
d_gene: -
CDR3nt: TGTGCCAGCAGTTACCTGACTGGCCGGAATGAGCAGTTCTTC
CDR3aa: CASSYLTGRNEQFF

abundance: -
j_gene: TRBJ1-1
v_gene: TRBV29-1
len: 13
d_gene: -
CDR3nt: TGCAGCGTTGAAGGGGGGGGCAGGACTGAAGCTTTCTTT
CDR3aa: CSVEGGGRTEAFF

abundance: few
j_gene: TRBJ2-7
v_gene: TRBV27
len: 14
d_gene: TRBD2
CDR3nt: TGTGCCAGCGGGACTAGGACTTTATCCTACGAGCAGTACTTC
CDR3aa: CASGTRTLSYEQYF

abundance: few
j_gene: TRBJ2-7
v_gene: TRBV7-2
len: 15
d_gene: -
CDR3nt: TGTGCCAGCAGCTTAGCAAAGGGGGATCCCTACGAGCAGTACTTC
CDR3aa: CASSLAKGDPYEQYF

abundance: -
j_gene: TRBJ2-3
v_gene: TRBV5-1
len: 16
d_gene: -
CDR3nt: TGCGCCAGCAGCTCGCGCCCTGGGACGCCAGCAGATACGCAGTATTTT
CDR3aa: CASSSRPGTPADTQYF

abundance: -
j_gene: TRBJ2-1
v_gene: TRBV5-5
len: 16
d_gene: TRBD1
CDR3nt: TGTGCCAGCAGCGCCCGGGACAGGGGAGGGGAGAATGAGCAGTTCTTC
CDR3aa: CASSARDRGGENEQFF

abundance: -
j_gene: TRBJ2-3
v_gene: TRBV29-1
len: 12
d_gene: -
CDR3nt: TGCAGCGTCCGCGGGACAGCTGATACGCAGTATTTT
CDR3aa: CSVRGTADTQYF

abundance: -
j_gene: TRBJ2-3
v_gene: TRBV11-2
len: 20
d_gene: TRBD2
CDR3nt: TGTGCCAGCAGCCTACCCCCGGTCACTAGCGGGGGCCTTAGCACAGATACGCAGTATTTT
CDR3aa: CASSLPPVTSGGLSTDTQYF

abundance: few
j_gene: TRBJ1-2
v_gene: TRBV29-1
len: 11
d_gene: -
CDR3nt: TGCAGCGCCCCCACTGCGGGAGGCGACACCTTC
CDR3aa: CSAPTAGGDTF

abundance: -
j_gene: TRBJ2-1
v_gene: TRBV9
len: 15
d_gene: -
CDR3nt: TGTGCCAGCAGCGCCATTGGGGCTGGTAAAAATGAGCAGTTCTTC
CDR3aa: CASSAIGAGKNEQFF

abundance: -
j_gene: TRBJ2-3
v_gene: TRBV5-6
len: 15
d_gene: TRBD1
CDR3nt: TGTGCCAGCAGCATGGACAGGGTTAGCACAGATACGCAGTATTTT
CDR3aa: CASSMDRVSTDTQYF

abundance: -
j_gene: TRBJ2-3
v_gene: TRBV4-1
len: 13
d_gene: -
CDR3nt: TGCGCCTGCAGCCAAGAGGAATCCTTTCCGCAGTATTTT
CDR3aa: CACSQEESFPQYF

abundance: -
j_gene: TRBJ2-1
v_gene: TRBV20-1
len: 16
d_gene: -
CDR3nt: TGCAGTGCTAGAGAATCCCTAGCGAAGGCCGACGTGGAGCAGTTCTTC
CDR3aa: CSARESLAKADVEQFF

abundance: -
j_gene: TRBJ1-2
v_gene: TRBV2
len: 13
d_gene: -
CDR3nt: TGTGCCAGCAGTGTGGAGGTTTCGGGCGGCTACACCTTC
CDR3aa: CASSVEVSGGYTF

abundance: few
j_gene: TRBJ1-2
v_gene: TRBV3-1
len: 13
d_gene: TRBD1
CDR3nt: TGTGCCAGCAAAGGGACAGGGCTCTATGGCTACACCTTC
CDR3aa: CASKGTGLYGYTF

abundance: -
j_gene: TRBJ1-2
v_gene: TRBV19
len: 14
d_gene: TRBD1
CDR3nt: TGTGCCAGTCGTCCGGGACAGGGGGCCTATGGCTACACCTTC
CDR3aa: CASRPGQGAYGYTF

abundance: -
j_gene: TRBJ2-3
v_gene: TRBV5-6
len: 15
d_gene: -
CDR3nt: TGTGCCAGCAGCTTAAATTGGCCCGGTGGAGATACGCAGTATTTT
CDR3aa: CASSLNWPGGDTQYF

abundance: -
j_gene: TRBJ2-7
v_gene: TRBV29-1
len: 13
d_gene: -
CDR3nt: TGCAGCGTTGAGCTTCGGGGACACTACGAGCAGTACTTC
CDR3aa: CSVELRGHYEQYF

abundance: -
j_gene: TRBJ2-5
v_gene: TRBV29-1
len: 14
d_gene: -
CDR3nt: TGCAGCGTTGAATCCACGGCCACCAAGGAGACCCAGTACTTC
CDR3aa: CSVESTATKETQYF

abundance: -
j_gene: TRBJ2-3
v_gene: TRBV7-9
len: 18
d_gene: -
CDR3nt: TGTGCCAGCAGCGGCCGCCTAGCACCTGAACGCGGCACAGATACGCAGTATTTT
CDR3aa: CASSGRLAPERGTDTQYF

abundance: -
j_gene: TRBJ2-3
v_gene: TRBV6-5
len: 15
d_gene: TRBD2
CDR3nt: TGTGCCAGCAGTGCGGGACTAGCTACGACAGATACGCAGTATTTT
CDR3aa: CASSAGLATTDTQYF

abundance: once
j_gene: TRBJ2-3
v_gene: TRBV5-1
len: 16
d_gene: -
CDR3nt: TGCGCCAGCAGCACTCTGCCGGGACAAAGCACAGATACGCAGTATTTT
CDR3aa: CASSTLPGQSTDTQYF

abundance: -
j_gene: TRBJ2-3
v_gene: TRBV29-1
len: 12
d_gene: -
CDR3nt: TGCAGCGTTATACCCTTAGGCGGTACGCAGTATTTT
CDR3aa: CSVIPLGGTQYF

abundance: -
j_gene: TRBJ2-5
v_gene: TRBV13
len: 14
d_gene: -
CDR3nt: TGTGCCAGCAGCTTAGTAGCGGAGCAAGAGACCCAGTACTTC
CDR3aa: CASSLVAEQETQYF

abundance: -
j_gene: TRBJ2-1
v_gene: TRBV5-1
len: 16
d_gene: -
CDR3nt: TGCGCCAGCAGCTTGGTTCAAGTGGGACGGAATAATGAGCAGTTCTTC
CDR3aa: CASSLVQVGRNNEQFF

abundance: few
j_gene: TRBJ2-7
v_gene: TRBV13
len: 13
d_gene: -
CDR3nt: TGTGCCAGCAGCTTAATGGGCCGAAACGAGCAGTACTTC
CDR3aa: CASSLMGRNEQYF

abundance: -
j_gene: TRBJ2-7
v_gene: TRBV6-5
len: 13
d_gene: -
CDR3nt: TGTGCCACGGGGGGGGACAGCTCCTACGAGCAGTACTTC
CDR3aa: CATGGDSSYEQYF